The TCR beta chain under discussion was sequenced for a study of blood T cell repertoires in COVID-19. Whole-study context: T cells, B-cell-depleted T cells, or PBMCs supplied cDNA or gDNA.

TCRdb's table, derived via immunoSEQ multiplex PCR, lists solely in-frame clones and lacks some. The table shows approximately 87,000 clones, with about four fifths occurring only once. The CDR3 consists of 12 residues. Germline V gene sequence: CDR1 SNHLY, CDR2 FYNNEI. V shed 6 bases and J shed 9 bases, with 12 bases lying between them. J is TRBJ2-1 and V is TRBV2, with a weak D call TRBD1 (6 bases). Sequenced material: peripheral blood. The TCR originated in a woman of 80 years or more with acute or convalescent COVID-19. For the CDR3, the DNA is TGTGCCAGCAGACCCCTAGGGGGTGAGCAGTTCTTC. It yields the protein CASRPLGGEQFF.